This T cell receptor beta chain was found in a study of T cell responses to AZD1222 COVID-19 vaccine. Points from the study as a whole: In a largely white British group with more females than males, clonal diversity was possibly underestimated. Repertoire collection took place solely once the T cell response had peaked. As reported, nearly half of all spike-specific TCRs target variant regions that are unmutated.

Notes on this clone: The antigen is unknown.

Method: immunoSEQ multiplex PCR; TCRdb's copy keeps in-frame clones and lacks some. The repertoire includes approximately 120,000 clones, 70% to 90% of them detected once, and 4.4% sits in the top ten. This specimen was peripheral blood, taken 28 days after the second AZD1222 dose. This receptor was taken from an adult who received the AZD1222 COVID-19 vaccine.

The CDR3 region is CAIPPYEQYF. The CDR3 DNA reads as TGTGCCATCCCGCCCTACGAGCAGTACTTC. This chain links TRBV9 with TRBJ2-7; D unresolved. The V gene's germline CDR1 is SGDLS and CDR2 YYNGEE. The V end lost 9 bases, the J end lost 2 bases, and 6 bases lay between the germline ends. The CDR3 consists of 10 residues.